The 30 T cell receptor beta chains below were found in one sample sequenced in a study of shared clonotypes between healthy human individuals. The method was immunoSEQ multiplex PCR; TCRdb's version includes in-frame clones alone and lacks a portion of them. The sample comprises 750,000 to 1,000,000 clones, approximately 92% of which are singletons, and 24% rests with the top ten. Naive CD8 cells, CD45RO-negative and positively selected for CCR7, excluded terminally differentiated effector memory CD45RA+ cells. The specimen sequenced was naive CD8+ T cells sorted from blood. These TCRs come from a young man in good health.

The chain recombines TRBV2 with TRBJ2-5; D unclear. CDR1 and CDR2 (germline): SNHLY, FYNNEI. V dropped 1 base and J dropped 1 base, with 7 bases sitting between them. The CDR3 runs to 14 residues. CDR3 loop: CASSEGSIQETQYF. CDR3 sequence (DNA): TGTGCCAGCAGTGAAGGTTCCATCCAAGAGACCCAGTACTTC.

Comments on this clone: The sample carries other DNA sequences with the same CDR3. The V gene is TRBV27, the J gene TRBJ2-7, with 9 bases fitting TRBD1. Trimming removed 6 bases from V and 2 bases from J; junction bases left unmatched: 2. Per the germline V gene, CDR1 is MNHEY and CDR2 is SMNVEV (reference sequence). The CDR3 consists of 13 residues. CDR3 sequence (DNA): TGTGCCAGCAGCCGACAGGGGGCCTACGAGCAGTACTTC. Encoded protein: CASSRQGAYEQYF.

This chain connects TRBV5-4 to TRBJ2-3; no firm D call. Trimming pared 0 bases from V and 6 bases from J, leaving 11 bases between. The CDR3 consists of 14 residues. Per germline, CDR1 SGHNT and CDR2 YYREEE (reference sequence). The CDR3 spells CASSLEGIRDTQYF. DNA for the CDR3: TGTGCCAGCAGCTTGGAAGGGATCCGGGATACGCAGTATTTT.

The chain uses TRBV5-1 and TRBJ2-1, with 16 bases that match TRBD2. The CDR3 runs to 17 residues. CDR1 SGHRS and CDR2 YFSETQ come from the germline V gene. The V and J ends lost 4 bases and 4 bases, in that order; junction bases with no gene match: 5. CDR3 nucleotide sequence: TGCGCCAGCAGCCCGGGACTAGCGGGAGGGAATTACAATGAGCAGTTCTTC. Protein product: CASSPGLAGGNYNEQFF. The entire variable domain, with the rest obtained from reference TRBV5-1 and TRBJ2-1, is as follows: KAGVTQTPRYLIKTRGQQVTLSCSPISGHRSVSWYQQTPGQGLQFLFEYFSETQRNKGNFPGRFSGRQFSNSRSEMNVSTLELGDSALYLCASSPGLAGGNYNEQFFGPGTRLTVL.

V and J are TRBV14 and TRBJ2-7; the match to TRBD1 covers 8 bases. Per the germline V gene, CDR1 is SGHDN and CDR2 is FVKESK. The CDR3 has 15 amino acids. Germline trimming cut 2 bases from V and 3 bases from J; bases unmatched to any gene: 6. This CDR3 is CASSQTGTGFYEQYF. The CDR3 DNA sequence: TGTGCCAGCAGCCAAACCGGGACAGGTTTCTACGAGCAGTACTTC.

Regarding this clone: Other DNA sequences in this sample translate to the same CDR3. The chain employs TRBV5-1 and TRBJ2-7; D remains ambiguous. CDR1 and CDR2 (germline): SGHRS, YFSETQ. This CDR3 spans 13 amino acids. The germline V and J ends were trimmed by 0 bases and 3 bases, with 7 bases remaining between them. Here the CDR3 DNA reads TGCGCCAGCAGCTTGGGTGCCAGCTACGAGCAGTACTTC. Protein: CASSLGASYEQYF.

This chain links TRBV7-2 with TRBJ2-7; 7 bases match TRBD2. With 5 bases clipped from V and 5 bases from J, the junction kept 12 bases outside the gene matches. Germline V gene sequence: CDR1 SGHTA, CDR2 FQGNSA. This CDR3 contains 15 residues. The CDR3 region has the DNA TGTGCCAGCAGCCTCCCTGGGGGGGGTGGGGACGAGCAGTACTTC. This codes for CASSLPGGGGDEQYF.

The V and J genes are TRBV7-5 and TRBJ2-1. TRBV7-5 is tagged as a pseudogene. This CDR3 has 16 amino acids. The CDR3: CARSLGTPGPNNEQFF. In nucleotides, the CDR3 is TGTGCCAGAAGCTTAGGAACGCCGGGGCCTAACAATGAGCAGTTCTTC.

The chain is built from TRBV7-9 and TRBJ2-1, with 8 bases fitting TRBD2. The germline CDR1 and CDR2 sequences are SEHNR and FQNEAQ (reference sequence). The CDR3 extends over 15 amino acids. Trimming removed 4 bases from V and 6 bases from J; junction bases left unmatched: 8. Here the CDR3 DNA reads TGTGCCAGCAGCTCCGGGACTAGTGCATTCAATGAGCAGTTCTTC. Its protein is CASSSGTSAFNEQFF.

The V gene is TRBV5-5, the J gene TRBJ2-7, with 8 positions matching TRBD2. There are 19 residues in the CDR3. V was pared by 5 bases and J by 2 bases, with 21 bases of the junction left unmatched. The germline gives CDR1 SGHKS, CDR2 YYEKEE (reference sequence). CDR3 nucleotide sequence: TGTGCCAGCAGTGGGTTGCCCGGTCGGGAGGGCCAAAACCCCTACGAGCAGTACTTC. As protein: CASSGLPGREGQNPYEQYF.

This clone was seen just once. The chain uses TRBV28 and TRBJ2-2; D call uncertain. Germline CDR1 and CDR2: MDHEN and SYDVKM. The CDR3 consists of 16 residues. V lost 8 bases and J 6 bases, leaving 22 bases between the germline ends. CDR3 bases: TGTGCCAGCTTGGGTGGTGGTAGCCTCATTTCCGGGGAGCTGTTTTTT. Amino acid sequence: CASLGGGSLISGELFF.

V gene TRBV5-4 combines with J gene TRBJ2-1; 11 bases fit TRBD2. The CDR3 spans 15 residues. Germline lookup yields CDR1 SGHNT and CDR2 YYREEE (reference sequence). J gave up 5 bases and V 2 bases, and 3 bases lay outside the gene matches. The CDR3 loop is CASSFTSGGDNEQFF. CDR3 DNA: TGTGCCAGCAGCTTTACTAGCGGGGGAGACAATGAGCAGTTCTTC.

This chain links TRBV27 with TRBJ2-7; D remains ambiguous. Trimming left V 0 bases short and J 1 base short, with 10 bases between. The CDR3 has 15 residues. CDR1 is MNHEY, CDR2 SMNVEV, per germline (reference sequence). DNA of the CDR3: TGTGCCAGCAGTTTATCGTTTGAGACGTCCTACGAGCAGTACTTC. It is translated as CASSLSFETSYEQYF.

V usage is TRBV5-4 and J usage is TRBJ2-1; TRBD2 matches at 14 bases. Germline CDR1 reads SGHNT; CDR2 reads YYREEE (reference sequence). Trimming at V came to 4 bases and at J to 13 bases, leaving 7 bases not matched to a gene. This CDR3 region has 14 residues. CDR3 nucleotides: TGTGCCAGCAGCCGGGGACTAGCGGGAGAGGGTCAGTTCTTC. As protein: CASSRGLAGEGQFF.

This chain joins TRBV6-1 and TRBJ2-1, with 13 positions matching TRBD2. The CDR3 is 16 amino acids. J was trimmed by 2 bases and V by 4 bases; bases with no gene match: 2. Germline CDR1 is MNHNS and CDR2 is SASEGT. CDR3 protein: CASSGLAGGAYNEQFF. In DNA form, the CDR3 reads TGTGCCAGCAGTGGACTAGCGGGAGGAGCCTACAATGAGCAGTTCTTC.

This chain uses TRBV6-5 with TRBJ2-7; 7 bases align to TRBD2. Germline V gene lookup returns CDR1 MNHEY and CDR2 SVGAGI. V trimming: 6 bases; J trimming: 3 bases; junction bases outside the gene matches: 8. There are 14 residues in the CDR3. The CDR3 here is CASSATSSGYEQYF. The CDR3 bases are TGTGCCAGCAGCGCGACTAGCTCGGGCTACGAGCAGTACTTC.

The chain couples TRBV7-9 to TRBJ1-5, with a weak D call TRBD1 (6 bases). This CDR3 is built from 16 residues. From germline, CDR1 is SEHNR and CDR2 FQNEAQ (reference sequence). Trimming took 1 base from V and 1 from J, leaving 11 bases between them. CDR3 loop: CASSLGRGASNQPQHF. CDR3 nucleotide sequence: TGTGCCAGCAGCTTAGGTCGGGGGGCCAGCAATCAGCCCCAGCATTTT.

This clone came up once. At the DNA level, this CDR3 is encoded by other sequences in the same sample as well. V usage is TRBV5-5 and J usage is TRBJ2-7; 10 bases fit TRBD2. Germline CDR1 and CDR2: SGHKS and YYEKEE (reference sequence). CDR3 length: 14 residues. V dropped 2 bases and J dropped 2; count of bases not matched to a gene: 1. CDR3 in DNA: TGTGCCAGCAGCTTAGCGGGAGGGACCTACGAGCAGTACTTC. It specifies CASSLAGGTYEQYF.

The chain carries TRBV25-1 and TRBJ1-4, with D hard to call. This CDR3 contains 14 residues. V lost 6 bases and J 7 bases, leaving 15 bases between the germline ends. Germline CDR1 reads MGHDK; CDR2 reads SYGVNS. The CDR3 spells CASRSAGRGEKLFF. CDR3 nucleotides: TGTGCCAGCAGATCCGCTGGGAGAGGTGAAAAACTGTTTTTT. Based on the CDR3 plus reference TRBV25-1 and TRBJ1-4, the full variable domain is EADIYQTPRYLVIGTGKKITLECSQTMGHDKMYWYQQDPGMELHLIHYSYGVNSTEKGDLSSESTVSRIRTEHFPLTLESARPSHTSQYLCASRSAGRGEKLFFGSGTQLSVL.

The CDR3 DNA reads as TGTGCCACCAGCAGAGAACAGGGGCTAGGGTCAGATACGCAGTATTTT. Translated, it gives CATSREQGLGSDTQYF. The chain joins TRBV15 to TRBJ2-3; TRBD1 agrees at 7 bases. Per germline, CDR1 LNHNV and CDR2 YYDKDF (reference sequence). The length of the CDR3 is 16 residues. Germline trimming cut 0 bases from V and 4 bases from J; bases unmatched to any gene: 7.

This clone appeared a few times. This chain's CDR3 is CASSVSAPDTQYF. The CDR3 nucleotides are TGTGCCAGCAGCGTCTCAGCGCCAGATACGCAGTATTTT. V and J are TRBV2 and TRBJ2-3, with D unresolved. V lost 6 bases to trimming and J lost 4 bases, with 11 bases between them. This CDR3 comprises 13 residues. The germline V gene encodes CDR1 SNHLY and CDR2 FYNNEI.

CDR3: CASSGRTPEAFF. Written as DNA, the CDR3 is TGTGCCAGCAGTGGAAGGACCCCTGAAGCTTTCTTT. The rearrangement joins TRBV6-1 to TRBJ1-1; no clear D gene. Germline values: CDR1 MNHNS, CDR2 SASEGT. Trimming took off 4 bases at V and 6 bases at J, with 9 bases between the two ends. The CDR3 totals 12 residues.

In DNA form, the CDR3 reads TGTGCCAGCAGCGGTGGACAGGGTCCTCACAATGAGCAGTTCTTC. Amino acid sequence: CASSGGQGPHNEQFF. The V and J genes are TRBV28 and TRBJ2-1; TRBD1 matches at 8 bases. V was pared by 6 bases and J by 5 bases, with 9 bases of the junction left unmatched. CDR3 size: 15 residues. Germline V gene lookup returns CDR1 MDHEN and CDR2 SYDVKM.

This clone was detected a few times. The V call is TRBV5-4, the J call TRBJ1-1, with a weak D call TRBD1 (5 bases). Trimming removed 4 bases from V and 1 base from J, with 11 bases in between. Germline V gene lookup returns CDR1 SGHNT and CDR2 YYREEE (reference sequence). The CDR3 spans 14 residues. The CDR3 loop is CASSPLGENTEAFF. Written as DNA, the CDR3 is TGTGCCAGCAGCCCCTTGGGGGAGAACACTGAAGCTTTCTTT.

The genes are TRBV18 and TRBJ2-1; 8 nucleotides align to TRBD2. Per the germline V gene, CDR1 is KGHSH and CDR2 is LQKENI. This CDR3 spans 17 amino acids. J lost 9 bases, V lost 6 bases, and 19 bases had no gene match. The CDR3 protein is CASSQSPGGRPSGEQFF. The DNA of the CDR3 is TGTGCCAGCTCCCAATCCCCGGGCGGGAGGCCATCCGGTGAGCAGTTCTTC.

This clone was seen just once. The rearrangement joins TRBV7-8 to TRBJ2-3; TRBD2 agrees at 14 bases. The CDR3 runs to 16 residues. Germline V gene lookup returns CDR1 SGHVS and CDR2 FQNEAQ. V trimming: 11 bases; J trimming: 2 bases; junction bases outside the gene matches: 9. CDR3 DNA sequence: TGTGCCGGGGGGGGACTAGCGGGAGTCTCCACAGATACGCAGTATTTT. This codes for CAGGGLAGVSTDTQYF.

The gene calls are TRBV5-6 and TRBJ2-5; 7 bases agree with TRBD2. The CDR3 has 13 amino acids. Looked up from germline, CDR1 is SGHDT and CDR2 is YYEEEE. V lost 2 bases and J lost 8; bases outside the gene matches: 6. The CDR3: CASSLGAGITQYF. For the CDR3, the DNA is TGTGCCAGCAGCTTAGGAGCGGGAATCACCCAGTACTTC. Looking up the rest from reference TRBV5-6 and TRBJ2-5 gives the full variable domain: DAGVTQSPTHLIKTRGQQVTLRCSPKSGHDTVSWYQQALGQGPQFIFQYYEEEERQRGNFPDRFSGHQFPNYSSELNVNALLLGDSALYLCASSLGAGITQYFGPGTRLLVL.

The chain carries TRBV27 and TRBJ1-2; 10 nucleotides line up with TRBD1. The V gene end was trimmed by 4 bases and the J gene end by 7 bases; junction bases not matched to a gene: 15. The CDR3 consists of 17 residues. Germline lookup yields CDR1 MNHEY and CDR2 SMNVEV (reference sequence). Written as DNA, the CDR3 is TGTGCCAGCAGTTCGATAGAGACAGGGGGCGTACAGCGTGGCTACACCTTC. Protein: CASSSIETGGVQRGYTF.

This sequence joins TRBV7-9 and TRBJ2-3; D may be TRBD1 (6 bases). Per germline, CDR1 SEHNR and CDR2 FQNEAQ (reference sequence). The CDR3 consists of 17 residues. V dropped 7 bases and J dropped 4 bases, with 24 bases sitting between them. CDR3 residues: CASTGLRGSGSSDTQYF. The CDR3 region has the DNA TGTGCCAGCACCGGCCTTAGGGGGTCTGGCTCTTCAGATACGCAGTATTTT.

The CDR3 DNA reads TGTGCCAGCCGTGAGCTAGCGGGAGAAGGTGAGCAGTTCTTC. Translating gives CASRELAGEGEQFF. The rearrangement uses TRBV27 and TRBJ2-1; 10 bases align to TRBD2. With 8 bases clipped from V and 9 bases from J, the junction kept 10 bases outside the gene matches. The CDR3 spans 14 residues. Germline V gives CDR1 MNHEY, CDR2 SMNVEV (reference sequence).